What follows are 32 T cell receptor beta chains derived from one specimen sequenced in a study of neurological immune-mediated disorders. TCRdb reprocessed the 5' RACE reads via MiXCR and lists one record per CDR3 protein. Among tens of thousands of distinct CDR3 sequences listed, 2.5% to 3% were seen once. The sequenced sample was PBMCs. These TCRs come from a woman under 40 with multiple sclerosis.

This clonotype showed up many times. This sequence joins TRBV29-1 and TRBJ2-1; TRBD1 matches 8 bases. With 7 bases clipped from V and 4 bases from J, the junction kept 9 bases outside the gene matches. The length of the CDR3 is 14 residues. Per the germline V gene, CDR1 is SQVTM and CDR2 is ANQGSEA. In nucleotides, the CDR3 is TGCAGCGCAACTCCGGGACAGGAGTACAATGAGCAGTTCTTC. Translating it yields CSATPGQEYNEQFF.

This clonotype was observed at least ten times. The V gene is TRBV5-1, the J gene TRBJ2-3; no clear D. The CDR3 contains 15 residues. V was pared by 0 bases and J by 2 bases, with 10 bases between. Per the germline V gene, CDR1 is SGHRS and CDR2 is YFSETQ. The CDR3 sequence is CASSLAQAITDTQYF. In DNA form, the CDR3 reads TGCGCCAGCAGCTTGGCCCAGGCGATCACAGATACGCAGTATTTT.

This clonotype was recorded many times. The chain uses TRBV4-3 and TRBJ1-5; 7 bases fit TRBD1. Germline V gene lookup returns CDR1 LGHNA and CDR2 YSLEER. V gave up 2 bases and J gave up 5 bases; unmatched junction bases: 9. This CDR3 contains 16 residues. The CDR3 reads CASSQQTGREDQPQHF. CDR3 coding DNA: TGCGCCAGCAGCCAACAGACAGGGCGGGAGGATCAGCCCCAGCATTTT.

The chain uses TRBV5-1 and TRBJ2-5; D uncertain. Germline V gene data show CDR1 as SGHRS and CDR2 as YFSETQ. The CDR3 contains 12 residues. V was trimmed by 4 bases and J by 1 base, leaving 5 bases between them. The CDR3 protein is CASSQTQETQYF. DNA of the CDR3: TGCGCCAGCAGCCAGACCCAAGAGACCCAGTACTTC.

The chain recombines TRBV7-3 with TRBJ1-1; 12 positions agree with TRBD1. J lost 11 bases, V lost 5 bases, and 9 bases had no gene match. The CDR3 is 14 residues long. Germline CDR1 reads SGHTA; CDR2 reads FQGTGA. The CDR3 protein is CASSDGTGGIPAFF. CDR3 coding DNA: TGTGCCAGCAGCGACGGGACAGGGGGCATTCCGGCTTTCTTT. Filled out from reference TRBV7-3 and TRBJ1-1, the complete variable domain reads GAGVSQTPSNKVTEKGKYVELRCDPISGHTALYWYRQSLGQGPEFLIYFQGTGAADDSGLPNDRFFAVRPEGSVSTLKIQRTERGDSAVYLCASSDGTGGIPAFFGQGTRLTVV.

This clonotype has a count of ten or more. The V call is TRBV16, the J call TRBJ2-7; 8 positions agree with TRBD2. After removal of 2 bases from V and 4 bases from J, the junction contained 4 bases not matched to a gene. The CDR3 is 14 residues long. The germline CDR1 and CDR2 sequences are KGHSY and FQNENV. The CDR3 DNA reads as TGTGCCAGCAGCCAAGCCGGGAGGGCTTACGAGCAGTACTTC. This codes for CASSQAGRAYEQYF.

This clonotype has a count of ten or more. The chain combines TRBV20-1 with TRBJ1-1; D might be TRBD1 (6 bases). The CDR3 loop spans 14 amino acids. Trimming removed 6 bases at V and 4 bases at J, with 18 bases between. Germline CDR1 DFQATT, CDR2 SNEGSKA (reference sequence). The CDR3 spells CSAEHRAGATEAFF. The CDR3 DNA sequence: TGCAGTGCCGAACACAGGGCGGGAGCCACTGAAGCTTTCTTT.

This clonotype was seen repeatedly, ten times or more. V and J are TRBV27 and TRBJ1-1; no clear D gene. The germline V gene encodes CDR1 MNHEY and CDR2 SMNVEV (reference sequence). The CDR3 contains 11 residues. The V and J ends lost 8 bases and 0 bases respectively, with 4 bases between them. CDR3 coding DNA: TGTGCCAGCCAACTGAACACTGAAGCTTTCTTT. Translating gives CASQLNTEAFF.

This clonotype was detected ten times or more. This chain joins TRBV7-2 and TRBJ2-2; D not resolved. V was clipped by 1 base and J by 8 bases, with 5 bases between them. Looked up from germline, CDR1 is SGHTA and CDR2 is FQGNSA. CDR3 length: 12 amino acids. The CDR3 loop is CASSLDLGELFF. In DNA, the CDR3 is TGTGCCAGCAGCTTAGACTTAGGGGAGCTGTTTTTT. The entire variable domain, with the rest obtained from reference TRBV7-2 and TRBJ2-2, is as follows: GAGVSQSPSNKVTEKGKDVELRCDPISGHTALYWYRQSLGQGLEFLIYFQGNSAPDKSGLPSDRFSAERTGGSVSTLTIQRTQQEDSAVYLCASSLDLGELFFGEGSRLTVL.

Ten or more counts support this clonotype. The chain is built from TRBV20-1 and TRBJ2-2; D not certain. V was trimmed by 6 bases and J by 5 bases, leaving 10 bases between them. Germline V gene lookup returns CDR1 DFQATT and CDR2 SNEGSKA (reference sequence). The CDR3 spans 12 residues. CDR3 residues: CSAWTPTGELFF. DNA of the CDR3: TGCAGTGCGTGGACGCCAACCGGGGAGCTGTTTTTT.

This clonotype was counted ten times or more. Written as DNA, the CDR3 is TGCAGTGCTAAGACACAGGGGTATAGCAATCAGCCCCAGCATTTT. This encodes CSAKTQGYSNQPQHF. V is TRBV20-1 and J is TRBJ1-5; 7 positions agree with TRBD1. CDR3 length equals 15 residues. V trimming: 4 bases; J trimming: 0 bases; junction bases outside the gene matches: 6. The germline gives CDR1 DFQATT, CDR2 SNEGSKA (reference sequence).

This clonotype was seen many times. The chain carries TRBV29-1 and TRBJ2-7, with 8 bases fitting TRBD2. CDR1 is SQVTM, CDR2 ANQGSEA, per germline. The CDR3 spans 15 residues. Trimming took 4 bases from V and 1 from J; bases not matched to a gene: 9. Here the CDR3 DNA reads TGCAGCGTTGGTCTCCCACTAGCGGCTTCCTACGAGCAGTACTTC. Its protein is CSVGLPLAASYEQYF.

This clonotype was counted at least ten times. For the CDR3, the DNA is TGCAGTGCTAGAGTCTTCCCTGAGCAGTTCTTC. Residues: CSARVFPEQFF. The chain links TRBV20-1 to TRBJ2-1; no reliable D call. The CDR3 loop spans 11 amino acids. Germline V lookup: CDR1 DFQATT, CDR2 SNEGSKA (reference sequence). V lost 1 base, J lost 9 bases, and 7 bases lay in between.

This clonotype has a count of ten or more. The rearrangement links TRBV7-2 to TRBJ2-3; D is perhaps TRBD2 (5 bases). CDR1 is SGHTA and CDR2 is FQGNSA in the germline V gene. V was pared by 5 bases and J by 3 bases, with 9 bases between. The CDR3 has 13 amino acids. CDR3 in amino acids: CASSDGVTDTQYF. For the CDR3, the DNA is TGTGCCAGCAGCGACGGGGTAACAGATACGCAGTATTTT.

This clonotype was seen ten or more times. V and J are TRBV7-2 and TRBJ1-5; D not certain. Germline-derived CDR1 and CDR2 are SGHTA and FQGNSA. The germline V and J ends were trimmed by 1 base and 7 bases, with 8 bases remaining between them. The CDR3 covers 13 residues. The CDR3 is CASSLDPRQPQHF. The CDR3, as DNA: TGTGCCAGCAGCTTAGACCCGCGACAGCCCCAGCATTTT.

This clonotype has only a few counts. The J gene is TRBJ2-7, the V gene TRBV21-1; TRBD2, the D gene given by the table, was not confirmed from the DNA. TRBV21-1 is a known pseudogene. This CDR3 is built from 12 residues. The chain's CDR3 is CCQVSSTHEQYF. The DNA of the CDR3 is TGTTGCCAGGTCTCTAGTACCCACGAGCAGTACTTC.

This clonotype was counted ten times or more. This chain links TRBV3-1 with TRBJ1-4; D remains ambiguous. The CDR3 spans 16 residues. V was shortened by 1 base and J by 0 bases, with 9 bases between the two germline ends. The germline gives CDR1 LGHDT, CDR2 YNNKEL (reference sequence). CDR3 region: CASSQAGRATNEKLFF. CDR3 nucleotides: TGTGCCAGCAGCCAAGCCGGGAGGGCAACTAATGAAAAACTGTTTTTT.

This clonotype was detected many times. This chain uses TRBV15 with TRBJ1-2, with 7 bases fitting TRBD1. V lost 3 bases and J lost 4; bases outside the gene matches: 8. Germline CDR1 LNHNV, CDR2 YYDKDF (reference sequence). The CDR3 consists of 15 residues. CDR3 DNA sequence: TGTGCCACCAGCAGCTCCAGGGGGGGGATCTATGGCTACACCTTC. It is translated as CATSSSRGGIYGYTF.

For this clonotype: A read error may be the cause here, since a much bigger clone is one base away. V is TRBV11-2 and J is TRBJ1-1; D remains ambiguous. The CDR3 loop spans 13 amino acids. The germline V gene encodes CDR1 SGHAT and CDR2 FQNNGV. Here the CDR3 DNA reads TGTGCCAACAGCTTAGTAGAGGGAACTGAAGCTTTCTTT. This encodes CANSLVEGTEAFF.

The table lists this clonotype with many counts. The J gene is TRBJ2-7, the V gene TRBV5-1; no clear D gene. Between the trimmed V and J ends, which lost 0 bases and 0 bases, there was a span of 7 bases. Germline CDR1 reads SGHRS; CDR2 reads YFSETQ. The CDR3 is made up of 14 amino acids. CDR3 sequence (DNA): TGCGCCAGCAGCTTGGAAAGACTCTCCTACGAGCAGTACTTC. Translation gives CASSLERLSYEQYF.

This clonotype was picked up many times. This sequence joins TRBV4-3 and TRBJ2-5; a possible D gene is TRBD1 (5 bases). The CDR3 length is 15 residues. The V gene lost 3 bases and the J gene lost 7 bases, with 18 bases spanning the gap. Germline loops: CDR1 LGHNA, CDR2 YSLEER. The CDR3 loop is CASSHLGQGMGTQYF. The CDR3 region has the DNA TGCGCCAGCAGCCACCTGGGGCAGGGAATGGGGACCCAGTACTTC.

This clonotype appeared many times. The chain combines TRBV18 with TRBJ2-5; D gene ambiguous. Trimming took off 6 bases at V and 1 base at J, with 9 bases between the two ends. CDR3 length: 13 amino acids. The V gene's germline CDR1 is KGHSH and CDR2 LQKENI. CDR3: CASSSGRQETQYF. In DNA form, the CDR3 reads TGTGCCAGCTCGTCCGGCCGCCAAGAGACCCAGTACTTC.

This clonotype was seen at least ten times. The rearrangement joins TRBV11-2 to TRBJ2-1; D could derive from TRBD1 or TRBD2 (5 bases each). Germline V gene sequence: CDR1 SGHAT, CDR2 FQNNGV. V was trimmed by 2 bases and J by 5 bases, leaving 13 bases between them. There are 15 residues in the CDR3. Here the CDR3 DNA reads TGTGCCAGCAGCTTACGCTATCGAGGGGACAATGAGCAGTTCTTC. Translated: CASSLRYRGDNEQFF.

This clonotype occurred many times. V is TRBV20-1 and J is TRBJ2-1; a weak D match, TRBD2 (5 bases). Germline V gene lookup returns CDR1 DFQATT and CDR2 SNEGSKA (reference sequence). Deletions cut 7 bases from V and 15 bases from J, with 10 bases between. This CDR3 is 8 amino acids long. CDR3 sequence (DNA): TGCAGTGTGGCGGGCCCGTTCTTC. It encodes CSVAGPFF.

In its sample, this clonotype was seen many times. The chain carries TRBV3-1 and TRBJ2-7, with TRBD2 as a possible D gene (5 bases). There are 15 residues in the CDR3. Trimming stripped 0 bases from V and 2 bases from J, with 11 bases between. The germline CDR1 and CDR2 sequences are LGHDT and YNNKEL (reference sequence). This chain's CDR3 is CASSQEYRGPYEQYF. The CDR3 DNA reads as TGTGCCAGCAGCCAAGAATACCGGGGTCCCTACGAGCAGTACTTC.

Turning to this clonotype: It may be a read error: a sequence one base away is much more abundant. The DNA of the CDR3 is TGCAGTGCTAGAGATTACCAAGGGGCGCGGACTGATGCTTTCTTT. Translated: CSARDYQGARTDAFF. The chain links TRBV20-1 to TRBJ1-1; weak D call: TRBD1 (5 bases). The CDR3 contains 15 residues. The germline CDR1 and CDR2 sequences are DFQATT and SNEGSKA (reference sequence).

This clonotype showed up just a few times. V gene TRBV6-6 combines with J gene TRBJ2-1; no definite D call. Per germline, CDR1 MNHNY and CDR2 SVGAGI (reference sequence). This CDR3 spans 12 amino acids. The germline V and J ends were trimmed by 2 bases and 15 bases, with 14 bases remaining between them. The chain's CDR3 is CASSYGPGRRFF. In DNA form, the CDR3 reads TGTGCCAGCAGTTACGGGCCGGGTCGGAGGTTCTTC.

Many counts were recorded for this clonotype. The chain combines TRBV28 with TRBJ2-3; D is unclear. This CDR3 region has 13 residues. Germline CDR1 and CDR2: MDHEN and SYDVKM. Trimming cost V 7 bases and J 3 bases, with 11 bases left between them. The CDR3 DNA follows: TGTGCCAGCACCCCCCCCCGTACAGATACGCAGTATTTT. This codes for CASTPPRTDTQYF.

This clonotype was observed at least ten times. The genes are TRBV3-1 and TRBJ1-5; D remains unclear. Germline V CDR1 and CDR2: LGHDT, YNNKEL (reference sequence). This CDR3 spans 14 amino acids. The V and J ends lost 0 bases and 9 bases respectively, with 12 bases between them. The CDR3 is CASSQDMTEPPQHF. DNA of the CDR3: TGTGCCAGCAGCCAAGATATGACGGAACCGCCCCAGCATTTT.

In this sample, this clonotype turned up many times. V and J are TRBV12-3 or TRBV12-4 and TRBJ2-1; D possibly uses TRBD1 or TRBD2 (5 bases each). The CDR3 totals 12 residues. Trimming shortened V by 5 bases and J by 6 bases, and 8 bases separated the two germline ends. Here the CDR3 DNA reads TGTGCCAGCAGTCACGGGACCAATGAGCAGTTCTTC. This codes for CASSHGTNEQFF.

In this sample, this clonotype turned up a few times. The chain links TRBV7-2 to TRBJ1-2, with D unclear. The germline CDR1 and CDR2 sequences are SGHTA and FQGNSA. V was clipped by 5 bases and J by 3 bases, with 19 bases between them. The CDR3 has 16 amino acids. The CDR3 region has the DNA TGTGCCAGCAGCCCCGGCGGGGTCTGGCCCGACTATGGCTACACCTTC. Translating it yields CASSPGGVWPDYGYTF.

This clonotype was picked up many times. This rearrangement joins TRBV15 to TRBJ2-7; 12 bases agree with TRBD2. CDR3 size: 15 residues. Germline V gene sequence: CDR1 LNHNV, CDR2 YYDKDF (reference sequence). The ends lost 5 bases at V and 5 bases at J; junction bases unmatched: 7. The CDR3 region is CATSPSGRAIDEQYF. The DNA for the CDR3 is TGTGCCACCAGCCCTAGCGGGAGGGCCATCGACGAGCAGTACTTC.